A single sample gave rise to the 14 T cell receptor beta chains below, sequenced in a study of cytomegalovirus exposure and HLA in healthy donors. The PCR employed 60 Vbeta primers together with 13 Jbeta primers. The repertoire was sequenced with immunoSEQ multiplex PCR; TCRdb's copy has only in-frame clones and lacks some. Of 150,000 to 200,000 clones listed, about 70% are singletons. Sequenced material: PBMCs. The receptor source for this set is a woman in her forties in good health and CMV-seropositive.

V and J are TRBV7-9 and TRBJ2-3; TRBD1 matches at 8 bases. This CDR3 has 16 residues. CDR1 is SEHNR and CDR2 is FQNEAQ in the germline V gene (reference sequence). J gave up 4 bases and V 6 bases, and 12 bases lay outside the gene matches. CDR3 DNA sequence: TGTGCCAGCAGACTAACCGGGACAGGAGGAGCAGATACGCAGTATTTT. Translation: CASRLTGTGGADTQYF.

The count of this clone is one. The rearrangement joins TRBV27 to TRBJ1-1; D is unclear. V was clipped by 3 bases and J by 1 base, with 15 bases between them. This CDR3 comprises 16 residues. CDR1 MNHEY and CDR2 SMNVEV come from the germline V gene (reference sequence). The chain's CDR3 is CASSFLAGATNTEAFF. The CDR3 DNA sequence: TGTGCCAGCAGTTTCCTCGCGGGTGCCACGAACACTGAAGCTTTCTTT.

V usage is TRBV5-1 and J usage is TRBJ2-2; perhaps TRBD1 as D (6 bases). CDR3 length: 18 amino acids. V was clipped by 3 bases and J by 1 base, with 19 bases between them. The V gene's germline CDR1 is SGHRS and CDR2 YFSETQ. The CDR3 is CASSWSFPGHGNTGELFF. In nucleotides, the CDR3 is TGCGCCAGCAGCTGGAGCTTTCCGGGACACGGGAACACCGGGGAGCTGTTTTTT.

This rearrangement joins TRBV2 to TRBJ2-7; 7 bases match TRBD2. The germline V gene has CDR1 SNHLY and CDR2 FYNNEI. The V gene end was trimmed by 2 bases and the J gene end by 6 bases; junction bases not matched to a gene: 7. CDR3 length: 14 residues. CDR3 sequence (DNA): TGTGCCAGCAGTGAATGGGACTACCCCTGCGAGCAGTACTTC. The encoded protein is CASSEWDYPCEQYF.

In this sample, this clone turned up a few times. V gene TRBV5-4 combines with J gene TRBJ1-6, with a weak D call TRBD1 (6 bases). Germline V gene lookup returns CDR1 SGHNT and CDR2 YYREEE (reference sequence). CDR3 size: 17 residues. Trimming removed 0 bases at V and 6 bases at J, with 16 bases between. The CDR3 sequence: CASSLDAQGLRNSPLHF. For the CDR3, the DNA is TGTGCCAGCAGCTTGGATGCACAGGGTCTTCGTAATTCACCCCTCCACTTT.

This clone has more than one count but fewer than ten. The chain combines TRBV5-1 with TRBJ2-1, with D uncertain. The germline CDR1 and CDR2 sequences are SGHRS and YFSETQ. V was cut by 0 bases and J by 0 bases, with 10 bases left in between. There are 16 residues in the CDR3. Here the CDR3 reads CASSLDLSRSYNEQFF. For the CDR3, the DNA is TGCGCCAGCAGCTTGGATCTATCCCGCTCCTACAATGAGCAGTTCTTC. Supplemented by reference TRBV5-1 and TRBJ2-1, the full variable domain reads KAGVTQTPRYLIKTRGQQVTLSCSPISGHRSVSWYQQTPGQGLQFLFEYFSETQRNKGNFPGRFSGRQFSNSRSEMNVSTLELGDSALYLCASSLDLSRSYNEQFFGPGTRLTVL.

Only a few counts were recorded for this clone. This chain links TRBV11-3 with TRBJ2-1; 8 bases fit TRBD2. Germline V gene data show CDR1 as SGHNT and CDR2 as YENEEA. CDR3 length: 14 amino acids. With 5 bases clipped from V and 7 bases from J, the junction kept 7 bases outside the gene matches. This CDR3 is CASSPGGPRNEQFF. In DNA, the CDR3 is TGTGCCAGCAGCCCGGGAGGGCCACGGAATGAGCAGTTCTTC. The whole variable domain, remainder taken from reference TRBV11-3 and TRBJ2-1, is EAGVVQSPRYKIIEKKQPVAFWCNPISGHNTLYWYLQNLGQGPELLIRYENEEAVDDSQLPKDRFSAERLKGVDSTLKIQPAELGDSAVYLCASSPGGPRNEQFFGPGTRLTVL.

The V gene is TRBV5-4, the J gene TRBJ1-5, with a weak D call TRBD1 (5 bases). Germline CDR1 SGHNT, CDR2 YYREEE (reference sequence). This CDR3 has 14 amino acids. The V end lost 0 bases, the J end lost 1 base, and 5 bases lay between the germline ends. DNA of the CDR3: TGTGCCAGCAGCTTGGCAGGGAGCAATCAGCCCCAGCATTTT. Encoded protein: CASSLAGSNQPQHF.

V usage is TRBV9 and J usage is TRBJ2-2; 7 bases are a match to TRBD1. The CDR3 has 14 amino acids. The germline CDR1 and CDR2 sequences are SGDLS and YYNGEE. Trimming cost V 3 bases and J 3 bases; bases outside gene matches: 2. The DNA for the CDR3 is TGTGCCAGCAGCGGACAGGGTTACACCGGGGAGCTGTTTTTT. This gives the protein CASSGQGYTGELFF.

The chain carries TRBV7-9 and TRBJ1-1; D is perhaps TRBD1 (5 bases). CDR1 and CDR2 from the germline V gene are SEHNR and FQNEAQ (reference sequence). This CDR3 comprises 15 residues. V lost 5 bases and J 3 bases, leaving 16 bases between the germline ends. The CDR3 sequence is CASSPLWGVHTEAFF. The CDR3 nucleotides read TGTGCCAGCAGCCCGTTATGGGGGGTTCACACTGAAGCTTTCTTT. The complete variable domain, with remaining parts taken from reference TRBV7-9 and TRBJ1-1, reads DTGVSQNPRHKITKRGQNVTFRCDPISEHNRLYWYRQTLGQGPEFLTYFQNEAQLEKSRLLSDRFSAERPKGSFSTLEIQRTEQGDSAMYLCASSPLWGVHTEAFFGQGTRLTVV.

The rearrangement joins TRBV6-5 to TRBJ1-6; D gene unclear. This CDR3 spans 13 amino acids. Trimming shortened V by 4 bases and J by 6 bases, and 7 bases separated the two germline ends. Germline CDR1 reads MNHEY; CDR2 reads SVGAGI. DNA of the CDR3: TGTGCCAGCAGTTCAGGACTTAATTCACCCCTCCACTTT. It encodes CASSSGLNSPLHF.

The J gene is TRBJ2-3, the V gene TRBV28; 9 bases are shared with TRBD1. Germline V gene lookup returns CDR1 MDHEN and CDR2 SYDVKM. This CDR3 contains 15 residues. V lost 4 bases to trimming and J lost 4 bases; unmatched junction nucleotides: 6. CDR3 loop: CASSSGTGRPDTQYF. As DNA, the CDR3 is TGTGCCAGCAGTTCCGGGACAGGGCGTCCAGATACGCAGTATTTT.

The gene calls are TRBV19 and TRBJ2-3; no reliable D call. Germline CDR1 reads LNHDA; CDR2 reads SQIVND (reference sequence). The length of the CDR3 is 12 residues. The V end was cut by 3 bases, the J end by 3 bases, with 4 bases between. The CDR3 bases are TGTGCCAGTAGTATGAGAACAGATACGCAGTATTTT. This encodes CASSMRTDTQYF. The full variable domain, its missing parts supplied by reference TRBV19 and TRBJ2-3, is DGGITQSPKYLFRKEGQNVTLSCEQNLNHDAMYWYRQDPGQGLRLIYYSQIVNDFQKGDIAEGYSVSREKKESFPLTVTSAQKNPTAFYLCASSMRTDTQYFGPGTRLTVL.

This chain uses TRBV2 with TRBJ2-7; TRBD1 agrees at 9 bases. The CDR3 has 14 residues. J was trimmed by 0 bases and V by 6 bases; bases with no gene match: 3. Germline CDR1 and CDR2: SNHLY and FYNNEI. The CDR3 spells CASSRTGASYEQYF. CDR3 sequence (DNA): TGTGCCAGCAGCCGGACAGGGGCCTCCTACGAGCAGTACTTC.